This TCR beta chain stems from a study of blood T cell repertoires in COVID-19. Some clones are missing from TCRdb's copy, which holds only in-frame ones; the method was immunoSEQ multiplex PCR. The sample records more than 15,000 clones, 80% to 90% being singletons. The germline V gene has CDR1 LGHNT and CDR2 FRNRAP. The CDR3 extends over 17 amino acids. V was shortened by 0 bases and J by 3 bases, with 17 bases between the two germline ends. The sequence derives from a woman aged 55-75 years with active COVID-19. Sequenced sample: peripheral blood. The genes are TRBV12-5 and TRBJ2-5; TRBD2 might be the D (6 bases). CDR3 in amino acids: CASGLVWGGVREETQYF. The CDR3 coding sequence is TGTGCTAGTGGTTTGGTATGGGGAGGTGTCCGGGAAGAGACCCAGTACTTC.